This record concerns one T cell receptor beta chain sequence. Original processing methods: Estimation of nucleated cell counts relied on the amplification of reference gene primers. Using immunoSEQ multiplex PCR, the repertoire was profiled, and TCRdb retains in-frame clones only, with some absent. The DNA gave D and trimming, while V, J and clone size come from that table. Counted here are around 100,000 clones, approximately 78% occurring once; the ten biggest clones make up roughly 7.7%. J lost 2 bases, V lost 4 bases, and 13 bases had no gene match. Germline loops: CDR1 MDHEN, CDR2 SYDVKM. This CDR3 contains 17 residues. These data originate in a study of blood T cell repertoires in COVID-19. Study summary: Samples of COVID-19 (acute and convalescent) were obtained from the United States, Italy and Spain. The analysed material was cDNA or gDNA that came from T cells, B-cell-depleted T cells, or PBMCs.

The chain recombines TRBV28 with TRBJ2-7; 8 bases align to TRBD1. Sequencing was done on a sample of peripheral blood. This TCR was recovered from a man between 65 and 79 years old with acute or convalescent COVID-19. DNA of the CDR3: TGTGCCAGCAGTTCAAGACGACAGGGGAGAGGGACCTACGAGCAGTACTTC. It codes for CASSSRRQGRGTYEQYF.